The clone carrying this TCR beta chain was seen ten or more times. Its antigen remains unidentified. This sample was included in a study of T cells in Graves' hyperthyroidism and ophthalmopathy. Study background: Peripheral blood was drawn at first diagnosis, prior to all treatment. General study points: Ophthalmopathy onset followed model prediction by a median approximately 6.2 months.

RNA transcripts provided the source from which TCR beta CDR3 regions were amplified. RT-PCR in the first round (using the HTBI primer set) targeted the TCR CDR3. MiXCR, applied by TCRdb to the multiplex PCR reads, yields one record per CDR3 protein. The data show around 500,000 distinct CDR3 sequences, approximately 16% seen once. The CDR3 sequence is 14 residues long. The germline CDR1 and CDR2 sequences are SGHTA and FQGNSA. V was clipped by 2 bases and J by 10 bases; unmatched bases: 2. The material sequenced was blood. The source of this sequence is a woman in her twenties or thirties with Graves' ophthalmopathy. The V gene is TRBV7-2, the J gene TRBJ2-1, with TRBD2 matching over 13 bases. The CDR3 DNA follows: TGTGCCAGCAGCTTAACTAGCGGGAGGGACGAGCAGTTCTTC. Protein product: CASSLTSGRDEQFF.